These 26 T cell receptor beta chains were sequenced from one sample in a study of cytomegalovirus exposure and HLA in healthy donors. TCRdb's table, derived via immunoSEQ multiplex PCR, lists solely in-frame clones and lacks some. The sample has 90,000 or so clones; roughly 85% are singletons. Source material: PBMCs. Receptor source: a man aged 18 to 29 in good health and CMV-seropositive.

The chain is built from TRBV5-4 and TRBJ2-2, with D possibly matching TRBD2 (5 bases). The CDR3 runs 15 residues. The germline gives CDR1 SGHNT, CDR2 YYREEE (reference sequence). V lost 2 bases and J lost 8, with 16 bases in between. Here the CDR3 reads CASSFTSGGEGELFF. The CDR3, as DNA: TGTGCCAGCAGCTTTACCAGCGGAGGAGAAGGGGAGCTGTTTTTT.

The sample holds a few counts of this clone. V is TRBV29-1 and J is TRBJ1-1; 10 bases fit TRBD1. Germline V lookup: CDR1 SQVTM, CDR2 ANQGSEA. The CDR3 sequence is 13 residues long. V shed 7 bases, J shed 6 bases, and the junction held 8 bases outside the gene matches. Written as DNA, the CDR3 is TGCAGCGCGGACAGGGGGATAATCGCTGAAGCTTTCTTT. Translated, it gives CSADRGIIAEAFF.

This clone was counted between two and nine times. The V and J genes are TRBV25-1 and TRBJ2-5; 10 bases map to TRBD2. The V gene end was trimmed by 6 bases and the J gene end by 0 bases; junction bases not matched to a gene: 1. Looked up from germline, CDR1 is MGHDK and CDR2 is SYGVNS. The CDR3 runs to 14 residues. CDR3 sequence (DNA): TGTGCCAGCAGGACTAGCGGGTACCAAGAGACCCAGTACTTC. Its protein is CASRTSGYQETQYF.

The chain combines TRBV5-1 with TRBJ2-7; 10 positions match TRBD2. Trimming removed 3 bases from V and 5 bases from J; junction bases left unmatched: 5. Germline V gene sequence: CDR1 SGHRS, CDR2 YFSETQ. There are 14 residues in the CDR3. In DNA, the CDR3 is TGCGCCAGCAGCTCAGAAGGACTAGCGGACGAGCAGTACTTC. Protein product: CASSSEGLADEQYF.

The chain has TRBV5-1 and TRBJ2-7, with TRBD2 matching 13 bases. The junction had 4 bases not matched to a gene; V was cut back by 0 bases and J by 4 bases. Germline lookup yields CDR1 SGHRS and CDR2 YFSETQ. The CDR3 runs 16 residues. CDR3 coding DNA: TGCGCCAGCAGCTTGGGGACTAGCGGGAGTTCGTACGAGCAGTACTTC. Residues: CASSLGTSGSSYEQYF.

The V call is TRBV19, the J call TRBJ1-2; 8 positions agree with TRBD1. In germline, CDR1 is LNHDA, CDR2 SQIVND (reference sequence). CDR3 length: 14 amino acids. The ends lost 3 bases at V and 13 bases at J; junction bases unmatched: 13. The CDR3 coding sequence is TGTGCCAGTAGTATCCCGGGACAGGCGGCGCCTGGCACCTTC. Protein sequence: CASSIPGQAAPGTF.

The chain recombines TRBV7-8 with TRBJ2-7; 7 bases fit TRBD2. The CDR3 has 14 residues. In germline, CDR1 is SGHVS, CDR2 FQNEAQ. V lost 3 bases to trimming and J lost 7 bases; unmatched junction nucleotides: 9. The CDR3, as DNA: TGTGCCAGCAGCTTGGGAGGGACCCTAGGAGAGCAGTACGTC. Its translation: CASSLGGTLGEQYV.

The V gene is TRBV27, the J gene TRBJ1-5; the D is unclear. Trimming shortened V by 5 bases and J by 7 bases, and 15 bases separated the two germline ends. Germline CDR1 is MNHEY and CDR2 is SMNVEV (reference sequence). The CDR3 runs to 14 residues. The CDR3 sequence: CASSGFGGSQPQHF. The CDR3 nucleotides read TGTGCCAGCAGTGGATTTGGAGGCTCACAGCCCCAGCATTTT.

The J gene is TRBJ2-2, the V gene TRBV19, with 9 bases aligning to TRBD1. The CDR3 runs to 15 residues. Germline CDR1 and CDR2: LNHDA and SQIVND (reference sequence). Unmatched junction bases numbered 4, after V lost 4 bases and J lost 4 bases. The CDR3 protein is CASSTDRGGTGELFF. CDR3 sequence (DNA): TGTGCCAGTAGTACGGACAGGGGAGGCACCGGGGAGCTGTTTTTT.

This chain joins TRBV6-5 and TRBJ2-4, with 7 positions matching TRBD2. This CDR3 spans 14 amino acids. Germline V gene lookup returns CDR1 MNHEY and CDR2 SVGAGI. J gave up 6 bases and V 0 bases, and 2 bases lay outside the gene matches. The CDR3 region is CASSYSASGNIQYF. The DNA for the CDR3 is TGTGCCAGCAGTTACTCGGCTAGCGGAAACATTCAGTACTTC.

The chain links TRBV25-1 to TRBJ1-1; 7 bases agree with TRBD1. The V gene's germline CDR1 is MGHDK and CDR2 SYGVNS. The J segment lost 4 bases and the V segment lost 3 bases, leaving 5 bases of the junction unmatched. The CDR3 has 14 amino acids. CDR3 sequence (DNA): TGTGCCAGCAGTGACGTACAGGGGTTCACTGAAGCTTTCTTT. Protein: CASSDVQGFTEAFF.

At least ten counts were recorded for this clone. CDR3 nucleotides: TGTGCCAGCAGCTTAGCGGACTACTCCTACGAGCAGTACTTC. It encodes CASSLADYSYEQYF. This chain uses TRBV7-2 with TRBJ2-7, with a tentative D call TRBD2 (6 bases). CDR3 length equals 14 residues. Germline V gene data show CDR1 as SGHTA and CDR2 as FQGNSA. V lost 0 bases to trimming and J lost 0 bases, with 6 bases between them.

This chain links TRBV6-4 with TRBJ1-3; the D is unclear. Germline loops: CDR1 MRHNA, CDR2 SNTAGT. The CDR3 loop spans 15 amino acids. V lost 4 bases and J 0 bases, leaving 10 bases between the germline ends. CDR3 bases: TGTGCCAGCAGTGGCGGGGTCAGCTCTGGAAACACCATATATTTT. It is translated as CASSGGVSSGNTIYF.

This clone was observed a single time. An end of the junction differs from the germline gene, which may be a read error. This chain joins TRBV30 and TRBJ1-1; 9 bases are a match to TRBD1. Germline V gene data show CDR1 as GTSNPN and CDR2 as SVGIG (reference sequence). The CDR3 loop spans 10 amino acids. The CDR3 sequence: CARRTGAPIF. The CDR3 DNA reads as TGTGCCCGGAGGACAGGGGCCCCTATCTTT.

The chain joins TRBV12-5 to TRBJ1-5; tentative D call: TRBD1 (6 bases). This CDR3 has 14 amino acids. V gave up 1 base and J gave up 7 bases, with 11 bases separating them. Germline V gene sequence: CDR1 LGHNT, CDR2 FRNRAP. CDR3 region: CASGLGAGGQPQHF. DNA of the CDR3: TGTGCTAGTGGTTTGGGGGCGGGGGGCCAGCCCCAGCATTTT.

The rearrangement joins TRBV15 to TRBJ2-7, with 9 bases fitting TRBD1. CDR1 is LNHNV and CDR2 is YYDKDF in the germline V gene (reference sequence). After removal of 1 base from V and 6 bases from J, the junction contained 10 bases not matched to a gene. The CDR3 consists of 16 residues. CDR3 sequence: CATSRVPRQGGGEQYF. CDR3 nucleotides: TGTGCCACCAGCAGAGTCCCACGACAGGGGGGGGGCGAGCAGTACTTC.

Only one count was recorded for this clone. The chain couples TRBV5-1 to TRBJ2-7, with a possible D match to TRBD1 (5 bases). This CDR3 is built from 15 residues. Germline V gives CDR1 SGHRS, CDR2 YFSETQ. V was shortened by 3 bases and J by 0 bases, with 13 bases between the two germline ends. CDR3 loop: CASSSDGHSSYEQYF. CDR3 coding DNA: TGCGCCAGCAGCTCGGATGGACACAGCTCCTACGAGCAGTACTTC. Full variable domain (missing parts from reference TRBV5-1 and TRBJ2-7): KAGVTQTPRYLIKTRGQQVTLSCSPISGHRSVSWYQQTPGQGLQFLFEYFSETQRNKGNFPGRFSGRQFSNSRSEMNVSTLELGDSALYLCASSSDGHSSYEQYFGPGTRLTVT.

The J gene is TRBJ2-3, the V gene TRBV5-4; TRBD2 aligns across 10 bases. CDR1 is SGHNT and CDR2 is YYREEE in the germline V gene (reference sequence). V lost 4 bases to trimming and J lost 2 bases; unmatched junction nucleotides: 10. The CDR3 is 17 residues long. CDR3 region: CASSHDSGTSDTDTQYF. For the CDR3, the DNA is TGTGCCAGCAGCCACGACTCCGGGACTAGCGACACAGATACGCAGTATTTT.

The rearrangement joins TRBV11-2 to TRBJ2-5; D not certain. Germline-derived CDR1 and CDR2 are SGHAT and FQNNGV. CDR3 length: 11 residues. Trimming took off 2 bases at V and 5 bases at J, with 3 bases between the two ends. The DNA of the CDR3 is TGTGCCAGCAGCTTACGGGAGACCCAGTACTTC. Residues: CASSLRETQYF.

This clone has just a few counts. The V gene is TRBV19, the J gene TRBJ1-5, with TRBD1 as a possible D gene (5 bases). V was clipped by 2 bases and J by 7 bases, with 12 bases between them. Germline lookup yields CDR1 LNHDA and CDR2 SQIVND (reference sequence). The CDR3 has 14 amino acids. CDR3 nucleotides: TGTGCCAGTAGTATACGCGGGGGAGGCCAGCCCCAGCATTTT. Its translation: CASSIRGGGQPQHF.

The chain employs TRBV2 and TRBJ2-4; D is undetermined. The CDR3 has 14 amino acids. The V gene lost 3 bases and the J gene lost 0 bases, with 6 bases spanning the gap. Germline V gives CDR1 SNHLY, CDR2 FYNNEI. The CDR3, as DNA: TGTGCCAGCAGTGAGACGGGAGCCAAAAACATTCAGTACTTC. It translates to CASSETGAKNIQYF.

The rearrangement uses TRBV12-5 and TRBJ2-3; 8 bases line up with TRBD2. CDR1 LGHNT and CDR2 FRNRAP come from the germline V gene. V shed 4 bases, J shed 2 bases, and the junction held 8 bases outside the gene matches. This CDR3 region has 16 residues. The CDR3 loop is CASGSGGLAATDTQYF. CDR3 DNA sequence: TGTGCTAGTGGTTCGGGGGGGCTAGCGGCCACAGATACGCAGTATTTT.

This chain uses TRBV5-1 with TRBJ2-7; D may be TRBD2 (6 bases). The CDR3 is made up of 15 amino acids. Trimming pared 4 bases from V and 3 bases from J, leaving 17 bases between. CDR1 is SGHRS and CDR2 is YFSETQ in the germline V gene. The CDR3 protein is CASSLGGGNLYEQYF. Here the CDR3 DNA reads TGCGCCAGCAGCCTCGGCGGCGGGAATCTCTACGAGCAGTACTTC.

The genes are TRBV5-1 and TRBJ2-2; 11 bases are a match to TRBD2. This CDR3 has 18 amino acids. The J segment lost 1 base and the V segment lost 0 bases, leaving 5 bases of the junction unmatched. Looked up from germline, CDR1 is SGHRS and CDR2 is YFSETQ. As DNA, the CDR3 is TGCGCCAGCAGCTTGGCTGCTAGCGGGAGGCTGAACACCGGGGAGCTGTTTTTT. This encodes CASSLAASGRLNTGELFF.

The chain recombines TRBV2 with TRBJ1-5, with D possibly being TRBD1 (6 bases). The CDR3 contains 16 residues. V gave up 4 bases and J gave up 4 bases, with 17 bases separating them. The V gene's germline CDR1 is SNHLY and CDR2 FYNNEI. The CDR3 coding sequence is TGTGCCAGCAGTGCGCCCACAGGGTCACGTAATCAGCCCCAGCATTTT. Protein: CASSAPTGSRNQPQHF.

CDR3 coding DNA: TGTGCCAGCAGCTCGTACGACAGGGCCTACGAGCAGTACTTC. Amino acid sequence: CASSSYDRAYEQYF. The rearrangement joins TRBV7-9 to TRBJ2-7, with 7 nucleotides matching TRBD1. The CDR3 spans 14 residues. Looked up from germline, CDR1 is SEHNR and CDR2 is FQNEAQ (reference sequence). V was clipped by 4 bases and J by 2 bases; unmatched bases: 5.